The subject of this entry is one T cell receptor (beta chain). TCRdb keeps only in-frame clones here, not all; method: immunoSEQ multiplex PCR. The table lists approximately 190,000 clones, approximately 93% of them singletons. This entry belongs to a study of T cell responses to AZD1222 COVID-19 vaccine. There are 14 residues in the CDR3. The germline CDR1 and CDR2 sequences are LNHDA and SQIVND (reference sequence). Trimming removed 5 bases from V and 7 bases from J, with 12 bases in between. The TCR originated in an adult who received the AZD1222 COVID-19 vaccine. This chain joins TRBV19 and TRBJ1-6; D uncertain. The sequencing used peripheral blood, collected 28 days after the second AZD1222 dose. DNA for the CDR3: TGTGCCAGTAGTCAACGGGCCATAAATTCACCCCTCCACTTT. It yields the protein CASSQRAINSPLHF.